The next 5 T cell receptor beta chains were all read from a single sample in a study of blood T cell repertoires in COVID-19. Data came from immunoSEQ multiplex PCR; TCRdb stores just in-frame clones and leaves some out. Here the sample spans more than 70,000 clones, 80% to 90% being singletons. Material for sequencing was peripheral blood. Every receptor here comes from a man over 45 with active COVID-19.

The V call is TRBV7-3, the J call TRBJ2-3, with D unresolved. Germline CDR1 SGHTA, CDR2 FQGTGA. V was trimmed by 5 bases and J by 4 bases, leaving 13 bases between them. The CDR3 is made up of 14 amino acids. The CDR3 loop is CASSPLLGADTQYF. The CDR3 region has the DNA TGTGCCAGCAGCCCACTCCTCGGTGCAGATACGCAGTATTTT.

V and J are TRBV2 and TRBJ2-6; D uncertain. The length of the CDR3 is 14 residues. V gave up 5 bases and J gave up 4 bases, with 9 bases separating them. Germline-derived CDR1 and CDR2 are SNHLY and FYNNEI. The CDR3 sequence is CASSLNRGANVLTF. The CDR3 nucleotides are TGTGCCAGCAGTCTGAACCGGGGGGCCAACGTCCTGACTTTC.

This clone has a single count. The chain couples TRBV27 to TRBJ1-4, with D maybe TRBD1 (6 bases). The V gene lost 3 bases and the J gene lost 7 bases, with 12 bases spanning the gap. Germline assignment: CDR1 MNHEY and CDR2 SMNVEV (reference sequence). CDR3 size: 14 residues. The CDR3, as DNA: TGTGCCAGCAGTTTTTCAGGGGAGGGTGAAAAACTGTTTTTT. As protein: CASSFSGEGEKLFF.

The chain has TRBV27 and TRBJ2-2, with TRBD1 matching over 8 bases. Germline values: CDR1 MNHEY, CDR2 SMNVEV (reference sequence). The CDR3 has 14 residues. The V gene end was trimmed by 2 bases and the J gene end by 4 bases; junction bases not matched to a gene: 0. The CDR3 here is CASSLGTGTGELFF. CDR3 bases: TGTGCCAGCAGTTTAGGGACAGGCACCGGGGAGCTGTTTTTT.

The gene calls are TRBV11-1 and TRBJ2-2; possible D gene TRBD1, 6 bases. In germline, CDR1 is SGHAT, CDR2 FQDESV (reference sequence). Trimming took off 5 bases at V and 2 bases at J, with 9 bases between the two ends. This CDR3 has 14 residues. The CDR3 DNA follows: TGTGCCAGCAGCCCAGGGACAAACACCGGGGAGCTGTTTTTT. This sequence encodes CASSPGTNTGELFF.